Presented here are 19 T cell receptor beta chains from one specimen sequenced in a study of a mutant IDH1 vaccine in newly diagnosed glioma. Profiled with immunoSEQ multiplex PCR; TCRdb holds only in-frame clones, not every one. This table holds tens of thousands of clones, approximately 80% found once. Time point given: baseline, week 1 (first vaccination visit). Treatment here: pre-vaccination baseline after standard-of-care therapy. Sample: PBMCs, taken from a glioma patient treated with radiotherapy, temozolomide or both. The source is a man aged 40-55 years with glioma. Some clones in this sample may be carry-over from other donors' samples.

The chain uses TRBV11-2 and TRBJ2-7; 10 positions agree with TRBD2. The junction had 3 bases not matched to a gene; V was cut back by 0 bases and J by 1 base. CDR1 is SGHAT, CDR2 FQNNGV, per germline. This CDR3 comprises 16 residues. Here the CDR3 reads CASSLEAGGLSYEQYF. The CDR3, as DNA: TGTGCCAGCAGCTTAGAAGCGGGGGGGCTTTCCTACGAGCAGTACTTC.

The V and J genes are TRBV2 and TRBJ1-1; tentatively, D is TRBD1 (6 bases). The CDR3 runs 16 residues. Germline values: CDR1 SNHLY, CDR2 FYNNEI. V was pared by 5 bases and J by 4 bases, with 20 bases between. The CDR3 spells CASSPEGDLKGTEAFF. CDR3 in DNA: TGTGCCAGCAGTCCCGAGGGGGACCTCAAGGGCACTGAAGCTTTCTTT.

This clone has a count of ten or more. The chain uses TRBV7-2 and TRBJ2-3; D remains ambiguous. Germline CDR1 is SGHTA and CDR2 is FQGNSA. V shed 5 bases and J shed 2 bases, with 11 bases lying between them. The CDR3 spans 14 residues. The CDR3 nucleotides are TGTGCCAGCAGCCCCCTCGAATACACAGATACGCAGTATTTT. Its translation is CASSPLEYTDTQYF. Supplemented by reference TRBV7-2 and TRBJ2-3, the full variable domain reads GAGVSQSPSNKVTEKGKDVELRCDPISGHTALYWYRQSLGQGLEFLIYFQGNSAPDKSGLPSDRFSAERTGGSVSTLTIQRTQQEDSAVYLCASSPLEYTDTQYFGPGTRLTVL.

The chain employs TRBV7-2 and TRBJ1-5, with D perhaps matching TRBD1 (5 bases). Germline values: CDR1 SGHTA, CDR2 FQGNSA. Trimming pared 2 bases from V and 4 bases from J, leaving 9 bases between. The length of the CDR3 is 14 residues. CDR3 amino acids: CASSLTGRNQPQHF. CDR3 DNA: TGTGCCAGCAGCTTAACGGGGCGTAATCAGCCCCAGCATTTT. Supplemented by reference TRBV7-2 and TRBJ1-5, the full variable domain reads GAGVSQSPSNKVTEKGKDVELRCDPISGHTALYWYRQSLGQGLEFLIYFQGNSAPDKSGLPSDRFSAERTGGSVSTLTIQRTQQEDSAVYLCASSLTGRNQPQHFGDGTRLSIL.

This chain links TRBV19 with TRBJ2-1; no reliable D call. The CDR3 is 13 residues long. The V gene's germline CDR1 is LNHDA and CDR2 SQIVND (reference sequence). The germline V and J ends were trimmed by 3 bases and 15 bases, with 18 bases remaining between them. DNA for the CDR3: TGTGCCAGTAGTATGTCACCCGAAATCCGCCGGTTCTTC. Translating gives CASSMSPEIRRFF.

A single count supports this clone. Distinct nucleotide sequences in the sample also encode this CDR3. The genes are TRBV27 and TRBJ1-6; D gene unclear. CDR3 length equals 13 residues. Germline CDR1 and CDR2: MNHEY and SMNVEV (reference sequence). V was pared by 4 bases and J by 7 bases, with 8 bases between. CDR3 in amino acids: CASSSLLNSPLHF. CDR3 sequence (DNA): TGTGCCAGCAGTTCTTTGCTAAATTCACCCCTCCACTTT.

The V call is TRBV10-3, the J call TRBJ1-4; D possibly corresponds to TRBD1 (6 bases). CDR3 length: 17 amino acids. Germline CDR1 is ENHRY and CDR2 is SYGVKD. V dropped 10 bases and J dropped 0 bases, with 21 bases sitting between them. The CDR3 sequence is CARKTWTVKATNEKLFF. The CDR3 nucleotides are TGTGCCAGAAAAACCTGGACAGTTAAAGCAACTAATGAAAAACTGTTTTTT.

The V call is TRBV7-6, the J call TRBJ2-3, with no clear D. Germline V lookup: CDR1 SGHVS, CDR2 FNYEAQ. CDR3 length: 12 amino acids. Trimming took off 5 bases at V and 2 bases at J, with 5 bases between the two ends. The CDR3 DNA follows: TGTGCCAGCAGCACGTACACAGATACGCAGTATTTT. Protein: CASSTYTDTQYF.

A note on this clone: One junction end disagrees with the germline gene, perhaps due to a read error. CDR3 coding DNA: TGTGGCTGGAGTCCCTCAGGGGTGCGTGAGCAGTTCTTC. The encoded protein is CGWSPSGVREQFF. The chain combines TRBV30 with TRBJ2-1, with D maybe TRBD1 (6 bases). The CDR3 loop spans 13 amino acids. Germline-derived CDR1 and CDR2 are GTSNPN and SVGIG (reference sequence).

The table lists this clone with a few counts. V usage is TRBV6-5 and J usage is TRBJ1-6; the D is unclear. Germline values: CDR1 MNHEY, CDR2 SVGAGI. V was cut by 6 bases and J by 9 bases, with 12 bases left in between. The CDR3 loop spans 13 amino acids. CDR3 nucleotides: TGTGCCAGCAGCGGGATAGGGTCTTCACCCCTCCACTTT. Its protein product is CASSGIGSSPLHF.

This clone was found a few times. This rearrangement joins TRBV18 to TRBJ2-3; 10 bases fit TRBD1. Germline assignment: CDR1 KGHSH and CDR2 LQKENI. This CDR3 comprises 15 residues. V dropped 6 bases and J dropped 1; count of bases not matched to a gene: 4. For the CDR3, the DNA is TGTGCCAGCTCCGGCGGACAGGGGGGCACAGATACGCAGTATTTT. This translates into CASSGGQGGTDTQYF.

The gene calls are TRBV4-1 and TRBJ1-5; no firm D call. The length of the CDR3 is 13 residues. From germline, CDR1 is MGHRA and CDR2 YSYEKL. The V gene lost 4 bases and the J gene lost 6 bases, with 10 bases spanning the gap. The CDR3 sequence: CASSPGPGQPQHF. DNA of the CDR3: TGCGCCAGCAGCCCCGGACCCGGTCAGCCCCAGCATTTT.

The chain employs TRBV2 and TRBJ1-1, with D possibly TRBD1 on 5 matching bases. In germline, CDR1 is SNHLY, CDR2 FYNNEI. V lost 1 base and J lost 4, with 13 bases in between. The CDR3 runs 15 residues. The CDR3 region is CASSEVGGYSTEAFF. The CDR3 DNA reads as TGTGCCAGCAGTGAAGTTGGGGGGTACAGCACTGAAGCTTTCTTT.

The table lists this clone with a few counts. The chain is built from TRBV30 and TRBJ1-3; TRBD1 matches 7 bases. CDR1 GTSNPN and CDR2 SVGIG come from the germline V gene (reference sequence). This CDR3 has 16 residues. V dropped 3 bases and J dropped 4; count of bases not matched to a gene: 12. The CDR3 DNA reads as TGTGCCTGGAGCCTAACCGACAGGGCGCGGGGAAACACCATATATTTT. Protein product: CAWSLTDRARGNTIYF.

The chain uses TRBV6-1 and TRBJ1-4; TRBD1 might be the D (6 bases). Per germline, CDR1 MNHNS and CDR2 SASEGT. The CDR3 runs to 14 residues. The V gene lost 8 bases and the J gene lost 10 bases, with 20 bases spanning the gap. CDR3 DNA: TGTGCCAGCGGGCCCGGAACAGGGTACGGAAAACTGTTTTTT. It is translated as CASGPGTGYGKLFF.

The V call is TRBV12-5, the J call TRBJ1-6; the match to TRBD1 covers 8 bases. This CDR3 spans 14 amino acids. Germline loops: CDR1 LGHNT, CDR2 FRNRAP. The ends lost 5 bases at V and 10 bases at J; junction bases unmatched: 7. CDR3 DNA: TGTGCTAGTGGTCCCGGGACAGGTGGATCACCCCTCCACTTT. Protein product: CASGPGTGGSPLHF.

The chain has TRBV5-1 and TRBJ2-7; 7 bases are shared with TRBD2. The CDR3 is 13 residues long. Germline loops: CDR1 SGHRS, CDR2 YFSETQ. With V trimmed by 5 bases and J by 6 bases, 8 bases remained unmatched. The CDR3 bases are TGCGCCAGCAGGATGGGTAGCGGGCTCGAGCAGTACTTC. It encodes CASRMGSGLEQYF.

CDR3 DNA sequence: TGTGCCAGCAGCGTGTCGGGGAGCTCTGGAAACACCATATATTTT. Translation: CASSVSGSSGNTIYF. This chain connects TRBV9 to TRBJ1-3, with D hard to call. Germline assignment: CDR1 SGDLS and CDR2 YYNGEE. The CDR3 is 15 residues long. Trimming cost V 2 bases and J 0 bases, with 9 bases left between them.

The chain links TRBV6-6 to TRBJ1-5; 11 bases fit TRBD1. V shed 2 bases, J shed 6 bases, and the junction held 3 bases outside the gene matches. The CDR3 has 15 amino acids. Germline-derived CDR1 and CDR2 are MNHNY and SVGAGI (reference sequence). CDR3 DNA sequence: TGTGCCAGCAGTTACCCTGGACAGGGGGCTCAGCCCCAGCATTTT. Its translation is CASSYPGQGAQPQHF.